This passage covers 22 T cell receptor beta chains from one sample sequenced in a study of T cells in Graves' hyperthyroidism and ophthalmopathy. RNA transcripts gave rise to amplified TCR beta CDR3 regions. TCR CDR3 regions were first amplified by RT-PCR with HTBI primers. TCRdb recomputed calls from the multiplex PCR reads with MiXCR, one row per CDR3 protein. The sample lists more than 300,000 distinct CDR3 sequences, less than 20% occurring once. Sample: blood. All receptors derive from a man aged 18 to 29 with Graves' ophthalmopathy.

This clonotype came up many times. The CDR3 reads CATSDSGTGLTGELFF. The DNA for the CDR3 is TGTGCCACCAGTGACTCCGGGACAGGGCTGACCGGGGAGCTGTTTTTT. J is TRBJ2-2 and V is TRBV24-1, with 9 bases aligning to TRBD1. Trimming removed 4 bases from V and 5 bases from J; junction bases left unmatched: 7. Germline assignment: CDR1 KGHDR and CDR2 SFDVKD. The CDR3 sequence is 16 residues long.

The chain recombines TRBV6-1 with TRBJ1-2; 8 bases are shared with TRBD1. Trimming removed 8 bases from V and 4 bases from J; junction bases left unmatched: 15. CDR1 and CDR2 (germline): MNHNS, SASEGT. This CDR3 has 16 amino acids. The CDR3 protein is CASSSPGQGGVYGYTF. The CDR3 nucleotides read TGTGCCAGCTCATCTCCTGGACAGGGAGGGGTCTATGGCTACACCTTC.

This clonotype was counted many times. This chain links TRBV20-1 with TRBJ2-3; D unclear. Looked up from germline, CDR1 is DFQATT and CDR2 is SNEGSKA (reference sequence). The V and J ends lost 3 bases and 0 bases respectively, with 7 bases between them. This CDR3 comprises 13 residues. DNA of the CDR3: TGCAGTGCTAGCAGACCGAGCACAGATACGCAGTATTTT. As protein: CSASRPSTDTQYF.

This clonotype has at least ten counts. In DNA, the CDR3 is TGCGCCAGCAGCTCGGACTACGGGACAGACTCCTACGAGCAGTACTTC. Translating it yields CASSSDYGTDSYEQYF. The rearrangement uses TRBV5-1 and TRBJ2-7, with a possible D match to TRBD1 (7 bases). The germline gives CDR1 SGHRS, CDR2 YFSETQ. Trimming cost V 3 bases and J 0 bases, with 16 bases left between them. The CDR3 spans 16 residues.

This clonotype was observed a few times. The gene calls are TRBV18 and TRBJ2-7; D unclear. The CDR3 loop spans 14 amino acids. The V gene's germline CDR1 is KGHSH and CDR2 LQKENI. V dropped 0 bases and J dropped 4 bases, with 10 bases sitting between them. CDR3 sequence (DNA): TGTGCCAGCTCACCACCGAGAGATGAATACGAGCAGTACTTC. Its protein is CASSPPRDEYEQYF.

This clonotype was found many times. The J gene is TRBJ2-7, the V gene TRBV5-1; 7 positions agree with TRBD1. Unmatched junction bases numbered 10, after V lost 2 bases and J lost 2 bases. Germline assignment: CDR1 SGHRS and CDR2 YFSETQ. The CDR3 extends over 16 amino acids. The CDR3, as DNA: TGCGCCAGCAGCTTAGGGACAGCCGACCGTACCTACGAGCAGTACTTC. It is translated as CASSLGTADRTYEQYF.

This clonotype has only a few counts. The V gene is TRBV9, the J gene TRBJ1-1, with D perhaps TRBD1 (5 bases). This CDR3 has 15 residues. The V end was cut by 3 bases, the J end by 0 bases, with 12 bases between. Germline loops: CDR1 SGDLS, CDR2 YYNGEE. The chain's CDR3 is CASSALGGLNTEAFF. CDR3 DNA: TGTGCCAGCAGCGCCCTCGGGGGTTTGAACACTGAAGCTTTCTTT. Full variable domain (missing parts from reference TRBV9 and TRBJ1-1): DSGVTQTPKHLITATGQRVTLRCSPRSGDLSVYWYQQSLDQGLQFLIQYYNGEERAKGNILERFSAQQFPDLHSELNLSSLELGDSALYFCASSALGGLNTEAFFGQGTRLTVV.

This clonotype has more than one count but fewer than ten. The chain recombines TRBV9 with TRBJ2-5, with D perhaps given as TRBD1 or TRBD2 (7 bases each). This CDR3 has 16 amino acids. Between the trimmed V and J ends, which lost 3 bases and 5 bases, there was a span of 20 bases. In germline, CDR1 is SGDLS, CDR2 YYNGEE. The CDR3 DNA follows: TGTGCCAGCAGCGCGGGGGGAGGAGGGGGCTTGGAGACCCAGTACTTC. Protein product: CASSAGGGGGLETQYF.

This clonotype showed up many times. V gene TRBV24-1 combines with J gene TRBJ1-1, with D possibly matching TRBD1 (6 bases). V lost 9 bases and J 5 bases, leaving 21 bases between the germline ends. The CDR3 totals 15 residues. Germline V gene lookup returns CDR1 KGHDR and CDR2 SFDVKD. In DNA form, the CDR3 reads TGTGCCACCCAACCGGGGGCAGGGTTGAGTACTGAAGCTTTCTTT. Amino acids: CATQPGAGLSTEAFF.

This clonotype was counted at least ten times. CDR3 coding DNA: TGTGCCAGCAGCCTATCGACAGGACGTGGCTACACCTTC. Translating it yields CASSLSTGRGYTF. The V call is TRBV7-3, the J call TRBJ1-2, with D perhaps matching TRBD1 (6 bases). This CDR3 is built from 13 residues. Trimming took 5 bases from V and 7 from J, leaving 14 bases between them. Germline assignment: CDR1 SGHTA and CDR2 FQGTGA.

The genes are TRBV5-5 and TRBJ1-1, with TRBD1 matching 7 bases. The CDR3 has 14 amino acids. The junction had 2 bases not matched to a gene; V was cut back by 0 bases and J by 3 bases. Germline V gene sequence: CDR1 SGHKS, CDR2 YYEKEE (reference sequence). CDR3 residues: CASSLGRGDTEAFF. The CDR3 DNA sequence: TGTGCCAGCAGCTTGGGCAGGGGGGACACTGAAGCTTTCTTT.

This chain joins TRBV12-3 or TRBV12-4 and TRBJ2-2; D is unresolved. Trimming pared 6 bases from V and 0 bases from J, leaving 17 bases between. This CDR3 has 17 amino acids. The CDR3 is CASRPTGRVSNTGELFF. For the CDR3, the DNA is TGTGCCAGCAGACCGACGGGTAGGGTTTCGAACACCGGGGAGCTGTTTTTT.

The rearrangement links TRBV4-1 to TRBJ2-7, with 8 nucleotides matching TRBD2. Germline V gives CDR1 MGHRA, CDR2 YSYEKL. The CDR3 is 17 residues long. Germline trimming cut 5 bases from V and 7 bases from J; bases unmatched to any gene: 19. Written as DNA, the CDR3 is TGCGCCAGCAGCTCCCCGGTACGGGGGGGCCCTAATCGAGAGCAGTACTTC. It codes for CASSSPVRGGPNREQYF.

Ten or more counts support this clonotype. This chain uses TRBV7-8 with TRBJ2-5, with a weak D call TRBD1 (7 bases). Deletions cut 1 base from V and 4 bases from J, with 16 bases between. The CDR3 covers 16 residues. From germline, CDR1 is SGHVS and CDR2 FQNEAQ. The CDR3 reads CASSLGVQGGGETQYF. DNA of the CDR3: TGTGCCAGCAGCTTAGGTGTGCAGGGGGGAGGAGAGACCCAGTACTTC.

This clonotype was seen ten or more times. The V and J genes are TRBV5-8 and TRBJ1-2, with D possibly matching TRBD1 (5 bases). CDR1 is SGHTS, CDR2 YDEGEE, per germline. The CDR3 sequence is 14 residues long. The V and J ends lost 2 bases and 4 bases respectively, with 12 bases between them. CDR3 in DNA: TGTGCCAGCAGCTTCAGGGAATCGGGCTATGGCTACACCTTC. This codes for CASSFRESGYGYTF.

Written as DNA, the CDR3 is TGCGCCAGCAGCCCGACACACACCGGGGAGCTGTTTTTT. Translation: CASSPTHTGELFF. The chain joins TRBV4-1 to TRBJ2-2; D remains unclear. Trimming removed 4 bases from V and 3 bases from J, with 6 bases in between. Germline CDR1 MGHRA, CDR2 YSYEKL. This CDR3 has 13 amino acids.

Details on this clonotype: One end of the junction does not line up with germline, which may come from a read error. The chain carries TRBV20-1 and TRBJ2-1; tentative D call: TRBD2 (5 bases). CDR3 length equals 14 residues. The germline CDR1 and CDR2 sequences are DFQATT and SNEGSKA (reference sequence). DNA of the CDR3: TGCAGTGCTAGAGCACCCCTGATCTACAATGAGCGGTACTTC. Protein sequence: CSARAPLIYNERYF.

This clonotype was seen only a few times. The genes are TRBV12-3 or TRBV12-4 and TRBJ2-7; D is unclear. The CDR3 extends over 15 amino acids. V lost 2 bases, J lost 5 bases, and 16 bases lay in between. In nucleotides, the CDR3 is TGTGCCAGCAGTTTACGTGATTGGAAGACCCACGAGCAGTACTTC. This gives the protein CASSLRDWKTHEQYF.

This clonotype came up a few times. The rearrangement links TRBV6-1 to TRBJ2-1; TRBD1 is a possible D gene (5 bases). The CDR3 totals 15 residues. Trimming removed 5 bases from V and 10 bases from J, with 21 bases in between. In germline, CDR1 is MNHNS, CDR2 SASEGT. CDR3 loop: CASSSPTEGLREQFF. In DNA, the CDR3 is TGTGCCAGCAGTTCTCCGACAGAAGGTTTGAGGGAGCAGTTCTTC.

The V and J genes are TRBV2 and TRBJ2-6, with D perhaps TRBD1 or TRBD2 (5 bases each). Between the trimmed V and J ends, which lost 4 bases and 4 bases, there was a span of 11 bases. CDR1 is SNHLY and CDR2 is FYNNEI in the germline V gene. The CDR3 runs 15 residues. The CDR3 DNA follows: TGTGCCAGCAGTGTTGAGGGGTCAGGGGCCAACGTCCTGACTTTC. Translated, it gives CASSVEGSGANVLTF.

This clonotype was found many times. The V gene is TRBV9, the J gene TRBJ1-2; possible D gene TRBD1, 5 bases. Germline V lookup: CDR1 SGDLS, CDR2 YYNGEE. V dropped 2 bases and J dropped 5 bases, with 10 bases sitting between them. The CDR3 spans 13 residues. CDR3 nucleotides: TGTGCCAGCAGCGTCGAGGACACTTATGGCTACACCTTC. Its translation is CASSVEDTYGYTF.

Concerning this clonotype itself: This clone may be a read error of a much larger clone one base away. The J gene is TRBJ1-1, the V gene TRBV6-1; no clear D. The CDR3 is 13 amino acids. CDR1 MNHNS and CDR2 SASEGT come from the germline V gene. The V gene lost 0 bases and the J gene lost 1 base, with 3 bases spanning the gap. As DNA, the CDR3 is TGTGCCAGCAGTGAAGCGTGGAACACTGAAGCTTTCTTT. Encoded protein: CASSEAWNTEAFF.